The next 20 T cell receptor beta chains were all read from a single sample in a study of beta chain features in type 1 diabetes. The entirety of the isolated RNA underwent reverse transcription, so expressed TCRB transcripts were sequenced. Produced via immunoSEQ multiplex PCR; TCRdb's table is partial and in-frame only. This sample has 450,000 to 600,000 clones; around 28% occur once, and the top ten carry about 0.065%. Material: naive CD4+ T cells from blood. The receptor set was obtained from a man younger than 35 in good health.

This clone showed up just a few times. The rearrangement links TRBV25-1 to TRBJ2-7, with 8 bases that match TRBD1. CDR1 and CDR2 from the germline V gene are MGHDK and SYGVNS. This CDR3 has 12 amino acids. V shed 6 bases and J 4 bases; nucleotides not matched to a gene: 2. CDR3 in amino acids: CASSWDRYEQYF. CDR3 coding DNA: TGTGCCAGCAGCTGGGACAGGTACGAGCAGTACTTC.

The CDR3 loop reads CAWAPGSNQPQHF. In DNA, the CDR3 is TGTGCCTGGGCGCCAGGGTCCAATCAGCCCCAGCATTTT. The rearrangement links TRBV30 to TRBJ1-5; tentative D call: TRBD1 (5 bases). V lost 5 bases, J lost 3 bases, and 11 bases lay in between. CDR3 length: 13 residues. In germline, CDR1 is GTSNPN, CDR2 SVGIG (reference sequence).

This rearrangement joins TRBV6-5 to TRBJ2-4; 10 bases are shared with TRBD1. The CDR3 loop spans 15 amino acids. Germline CDR1 MNHEY, CDR2 SVGAGI. V was pared by 5 bases and J by 7 bases, with 8 bases of the junction left unmatched. The CDR3 reads CASSPPGQGTNIQYF. CDR3 DNA sequence: TGTGCCAGCAGTCCCCCGGGACAGGGGACCAACATTCAGTACTTC.

In this sample, this clone turned up a few times. This chain links TRBV19 with TRBJ2-1; D remains ambiguous. Looked up from germline, CDR1 is LNHDA and CDR2 is SQIVND (reference sequence). Trimming shortened V by 3 bases and J by 6 bases, and 9 bases separated the two germline ends. The CDR3 extends over 13 amino acids. Here the CDR3 reads CASSMSFSNEQFF. In DNA, the CDR3 is TGTGCCAGTAGTATGAGTTTTTCCAATGAGCAGTTCTTC.

Only a few counts were recorded for this clone. This chain connects TRBV9 to TRBJ1-2; TRBD1 is a possible D gene (6 bases). The CDR3 covers 15 residues. The V and J ends lost 0 bases and 3 bases respectively, with 12 bases between them. Germline CDR1 and CDR2: SGDLS and YYNGEE. Written as DNA, the CDR3 is TGTGCCAGCAGCGTAGCCGGCAGGGGAGACTATGGCTACACCTTC. This gives the protein CASSVAGRGDYGYTF.

The chain couples TRBV7-2 to TRBJ2-3; the D gene is possibly TRBD2 (5 bases). Looked up from germline, CDR1 is SGHTA and CDR2 is FQGNSA. This CDR3 contains 15 residues. V gave up 0 bases and J gave up 3 bases, with 10 bases separating them. CDR3: CASSLAPTGTDTQYF. The CDR3 region has the DNA TGTGCCAGCAGCTTAGCCCCAACGGGGACAGATACGCAGTATTTT.

This chain connects TRBV19 to TRBJ2-5; the D gene could be TRBD1 or TRBD2 (6 bases each). The CDR3 is made up of 13 amino acids. V lost 11 bases, J lost 5 bases, and 18 bases lay in between. CDR1 LNHDA and CDR2 SQIVND come from the germline V gene (reference sequence). The CDR3 here is CASKGGLAETQYF. The CDR3 nucleotides are TGTGCCTCAAAAGGGGGGTTAGCGGAGACCCAGTACTTC.

This clone was counted a few times. V usage is TRBV6-4 and J usage is TRBJ2-1; 7 bases are shared with TRBD1. Germline V gene data show CDR1 as MRHNA and CDR2 as SNTAGT. The CDR3 consists of 13 residues. V was clipped by 2 bases and J by 10 bases; unmatched bases: 5. This CDR3 is CASSDADREEQFF. CDR3 in DNA: TGTGCCAGCAGTGACGCTGACAGGGAAGAGCAGTTCTTC.

This chain uses TRBV28 with TRBJ1-4; 9 bases are shared with TRBD1. The V segment lost 5 bases and the J segment 6 bases; nucleotides outside the gene matches: 10. This CDR3 is built from 16 residues. Germline V lookup: CDR1 MDHEN, CDR2 SYDVKM. CDR3 bases: TGTGCCAGCAGTCCGTTGGTCGGACAGGGGTATGAAAAACTGTTTTTT. Translated, it gives CASSPLVGQGYEKLFF. Supplemented by reference TRBV28 and TRBJ1-4, the full variable domain reads DVKVTQSSRYLVKRTGEKVFLECVQDMDHENMFWYRQDPGLGLRLIYFSYDVKMKEKGDIPEGYSVSREKKERFSLILESASTNQTSMYLCASSPLVGQGYEKLFFGSGTQLSVL.

This clone was picked up a small number of times. The chain employs TRBV10-3 and TRBJ2-1, with D tentatively TRBD2 (6 bases). Trimming took off 5 bases at V and 6 bases at J, with 14 bases between the two ends. CDR3 length: 14 amino acids. CDR1 and CDR2 (germline): ENHRY, SYGVKD. As DNA, the CDR3 is TGTGCCATCAGTACGACTAGTATCTTCAATGAGCAGTTCTTC. Amino acids: CAISTTSIFNEQFF.

This chain connects TRBV7-2 to TRBJ2-3; 7 positions agree with TRBD2. The junction had 7 bases not matched to a gene; V was cut back by 8 bases and J by 2 bases. Germline CDR1 reads SGHTA; CDR2 reads FQGNSA. The CDR3 totals 14 residues. The CDR3 coding sequence is TGTGCCAGCGCTAGCGGTAACCCCACAGATACGCAGTATTTT. It translates to CASASGNPTDTQYF.

The count of this clone is one. J is TRBJ2-1 and V is TRBV7-3; 9 nucleotides line up with TRBD1. The germline V gene has CDR1 SGHTA and CDR2 FQGTGA. The CDR3 runs 14 residues. Trimming removed 5 bases from V and 6 bases from J; junction bases left unmatched: 5. The CDR3 nucleotides read TGTGCCAGCAGCACTCGACAGGGGGGCAATGAGCAGTTCTTC. The encoded protein is CASSTRQGGNEQFF.

This chain uses TRBV28 with TRBJ2-1, with D tentatively TRBD1 (6 bases). Germline-derived CDR1 and CDR2 are MDHEN and SYDVKM. V lost 6 bases and J 3 bases, leaving 9 bases between the germline ends. The length of the CDR3 is 13 residues. The DNA of the CDR3 is TGTGCCAGCAGCACGACAGGCTACAATGAGCAGTTCTTC. Translation: CASSTTGYNEQFF.

This clone has only one observation. V and J are TRBV15 and TRBJ2-3; possible D gene TRBD2, 7 bases. V was cut by 0 bases and J by 3 bases, with 13 bases left in between. Germline-derived CDR1 and CDR2 are LNHNV and YYDKDF (reference sequence). The CDR3 contains 16 residues. The CDR3 bases are TGTGCCACCAGCAGAGATTACGGGGGGCGGACAGATACGCAGTATTTT. This translates into CATSRDYGGRTDTQYF.

This clone was detected a few times. V usage is TRBV9 and J usage is TRBJ2-7; D is undetermined. The CDR3 has 14 amino acids. Germline CDR1 is SGDLS and CDR2 is YYNGEE. V was pared by 0 bases and J by 0 bases, with 7 bases between. The CDR3 loop reads CASSVEPGSYEQYF. The CDR3 DNA reads as TGTGCCAGCAGCGTAGAACCGGGCTCCTACGAGCAGTACTTC.

The genes are TRBV19 and TRBJ2-5, with D hard to call. CDR1 and CDR2 (germline): LNHDA, SQIVND (reference sequence). The CDR3 runs to 11 residues. Between the trimmed V and J ends, which lost 4 bases and 1 base, there was a span of 1 base. CDR3: CASSTQETQYF. The CDR3 nucleotides read TGTGCCAGTAGTACCCAAGAGACCCAGTACTTC.

This clone was observed a few times. This sequence joins TRBV25-1 and TRBJ2-7; D not resolved. Germline V gene lookup returns CDR1 MGHDK and CDR2 SYGVNS. Deletions cut 4 bases from V and 0 bases from J, with 10 bases between. This CDR3 has 14 residues. The CDR3 loop is CASSVTENSYEQYF. CDR3 sequence (DNA): TGTGCCAGCAGTGTCACAGAGAACTCCTACGAGCAGTACTTC.

The chain couples TRBV2 to TRBJ2-2; D unresolved. CDR3 length: 12 residues. The germline CDR1 and CDR2 sequences are SNHLY and FYNNEI. Trimming removed 6 bases at V and 3 bases at J, with 5 bases between. The CDR3 coding sequence is TGTGCCAGCAGGTTCTACACCGGGGAGCTGTTTTTT. It codes for CASRFYTGELFF.

V usage is TRBV5-1 and J usage is TRBJ2-1; 12 bases map to TRBD2. The junction had 5 bases not matched to a gene; V was cut back by 1 base and J by 0 bases. The CDR3 covers 18 residues. CDR1 is SGHRS, CDR2 YFSETQ, per germline. The CDR3 DNA sequence: TGCGCCAGCAGCTTGATCCCTAGCGGGAGGGTCTCCTACAATGAGCAGTTCTTC. It codes for CASSLIPSGRVSYNEQFF.

This clone was recorded a few times. The CDR3: CSVGEGEGYGYTF. The CDR3 DNA reads TGCAGCGTTGGGGAAGGGGAGGGCTATGGCTACACCTTC. The gene calls are TRBV29-1 and TRBJ1-2; the D gene is possibly TRBD1 (5 bases). The CDR3 is made up of 13 amino acids. Germline loops: CDR1 SQVTM, CDR2 ANQGSEA. V was clipped by 4 bases and J by 4 bases, with 13 bases between them.